This T cell receptor (beta chain) was obtained from a study of identical twins. Trimming removed 0 bases at V and 0 bases at J, with 6 bases between. There are 14 residues in the CDR3. Germline V CDR1 and CDR2: SGHRS, YFSETQ. TCRdb re-called the 5' RACE reads with MiXCR, one entry per CDR3 protein. The sample lists roughly 350,000 distinct CDR3 sequences; approximately 8.7% were seen once. The genes are TRBV5-1 and TRBJ2-5; D remains unclear. The sequencing input was naive T cells sorted from blood. This TCR came from a woman in her fifties or sixties in good health. CDR3 DNA sequence: TGCGCCAGCAGCTTGGCGACCCACCAAGAGACCCAGTACTTC. Translation gives CASSLATHQETQYF.